The sequence of this T cell receptor (beta chain) was determined in a study of identical twins. Findings and caveats of the study: Compared with unrelated sharing, twin-shared out-of-frame alpha sequences had more low-probability sequences. In drawing conclusions, the study used cross-sectional statistical analysis and did not follow the same donors. Invariant T cells like MAIT and iNKT could partly confound the zero-insertion analyses.

As concerns this clonotype: What it recognizes is unknown.

Germline CDR1 LGHDT, CDR2 YNNKEL (reference sequence). The germline V and J ends were trimmed by 0 bases and 14 bases, with 14 bases remaining between them. This CDR3 is 13 amino acids long. Carrying unique molecular identifiers, the cDNA also gained a universal primer site through template switching. Via MiXCR, TCRdb re-called the 5' RACE reads, giving one row per CDR3 protein. The top ten clones hold 4% of a sample with 200,000 to 250,000 distinct CDR3 sequences, 12% of them seen once. Separately, the same data were catalogued under a study of yellow fever vaccine responses in identical twins.

Sequencing used memory (CD45RO+) T cells sorted from blood. The sequence was obtained from a woman aged 18-29 years in good health. The genes are TRBV3-1 and TRBJ2-1; D unresolved. CDR3 DNA sequence: TGTGCCAGCAGCCAAGAAAAGGATGCGTTTAAGTTCTTC. Translating gives CASSQEKDAFKFF.